Presented here are 16 T cell receptor beta chains from one specimen sequenced in a study of human T cells and chemical hapten exposure. Time point defined: patch test 3, about 24 weeks after DPC sensitization. Stated treatment: therapeutic diphenylcyclopropenone sensitization with weekly scalp DPC. TCRdb processed the RACE reads anew with MiXCR; each CDR3 protein has one entry. The sample has about 160,000 distinct CDR3 sequences; 25% to 30% are singletons. The sequencing used whole blood, collected in connection with sensitization to the hapten diphenylcyclopropenone (DPC). These receptors originate from a young woman with alopecia areata. Some clones in this sample may be carry-over from other donors' samples.

The rearrangement links TRBV11-1 to TRBJ2-2, with TRBD1 as a possible D gene (5 bases). CDR1 SGHAT and CDR2 FQDESV come from the germline V gene (reference sequence). The CDR3 is 16 residues long. V was cut by 5 bases and J by 5 bases, with 18 bases left in between. DNA for the CDR3: TGTGCCAGCAGCCTCACGGACCACCCAGGGACCGGGGAGCTGTTTTTT. The encoded protein is CASSLTDHPGTGELFF.

This chain links TRBV20-1 with TRBJ2-2; the D gene is possibly TRBD2 (6 bases). CDR3 size: 19 residues. V was cut by 0 bases and J by 1 base, with 21 bases left in between. The germline V gene encodes CDR1 DFQATT and CDR2 SNEGSKA (reference sequence). CDR3 DNA sequence: TGCAGTGCTAGAGAAGTGGGTCGGTATTCGGAGGGGAACACCGGGGAGCTGTTTTTT. Protein product: CSAREVGRYSEGNTGELFF.

Ten or more counts support this clonotype. J is TRBJ1-1 and V is TRBV29-1, with a weak D call TRBD1 (5 bases). The CDR3 is made up of 12 amino acids. V shed 2 bases and J shed 4 bases, with 8 bases lying between them. Per the germline V gene, CDR1 is SQVTM and CDR2 is ANQGSEA. The DNA of the CDR3 is TGCAGCGTTGAAAGGGGCGGCACTGAAGCTTTCTTT. This translates into CSVERGGTEAFF.

This clonotype was seen a few times. The V call is TRBV9, the J call TRBJ1-5, with D maybe TRBD1 (6 bases). V was cut by 4 bases and J by 2 bases, with 16 bases left in between. The CDR3 runs 16 residues. Per germline, CDR1 SGDLS and CDR2 YYNGEE. CDR3 DNA sequence: TGTGCCAGCAGCAAAGGTGGGGGCGGTGGCAATCAGCCCCAGCATTTT. It translates to CASSKGGGGGNQPQHF.

The chain employs TRBV5-4 and TRBJ2-7; 9 bases agree with TRBD1. The ends lost 3 bases at V and 6 bases at J; junction bases unmatched: 10. Per germline, CDR1 SGHNT and CDR2 YYREEE (reference sequence). There are 15 residues in the CDR3. CDR3 residues: CASSSETGGRSEQYF. CDR3 nucleotide sequence: TGTGCCAGCAGCTCCGAGACAGGGGGTCGGAGCGAGCAGTACTTC.

Comment on this clonotype: Because it lacks the conserved phenylalanine or tryptophan at the end, this CDR3 is likely a read error. V is TRBV3-1 and J is TRBJ2-4; D call uncertain. There are 15 residues in the CDR3. V was clipped by 0 bases and J by 6 bases, with 12 bases between them. Looked up from germline, CDR1 is LGHDT and CDR2 is YNNKEL (reference sequence). This chain's CDR3 is CASSQDGLVGNIQYL. CDR3 sequence (DNA): TGTGCCAGCAGCCAAGATGGGCTAGTAGGAAACATTCAGTACTTA.

Of note for this clonotype: The junction shows a germline mismatch at one end, possibly a read error. The chain couples TRBV7-3 to TRBJ2-3; no firm D call. From germline, CDR1 is SGHTA and CDR2 FQGTGA. The CDR3 totals 14 residues. CDR3: CVSSPYSSTDTQYF. DNA of the CDR3: TGTGTCAGCAGCCCGTACTCTAGCACAGATACGCAGTATTTT.

The chain links TRBV6-5 to TRBJ2-1, with 9 bases that match TRBD1. Looked up from germline, CDR1 is MNHEY and CDR2 is SVGAGI. Trimming removed 5 bases from V and 4 bases from J; junction bases left unmatched: 3. This CDR3 is built from 14 residues. The CDR3 coding sequence is TGTGCCAGCAGTAGGGACAGGGCTTACAATGAGCAGTTCTTC. It specifies CASSRDRAYNEQFF.

This clonotype was seen a handful of times. J is TRBJ2-7 and V is TRBV6-2 or TRBV6-3; either TRBD1 or TRBD2 may supply D (5 bases each). V was trimmed by 7 bases and J by 4 bases, leaving 11 bases between them. The CDR3 has 12 residues. Germline values: CDR1 MNHEY, CDR2 SVGEGT. The CDR3 DNA is TGTGCCAGCACCGGGGACCTGTACGAGCAGTACTTC. Translated: CASTGDLYEQYF.

The J gene is TRBJ2-7, the V gene TRBV19; 9 bases fit TRBD1. Germline loops: CDR1 LNHDA, CDR2 SQIVND (reference sequence). There are 14 residues in the CDR3. V gave up 4 bases and J gave up 2 bases; unmatched junction bases: 3. The CDR3 is CASSNRQGAYEQYF. The CDR3 DNA is TGTGCCAGTAGTAACCGACAGGGGGCCTACGAGCAGTACTTC. The full variable domain, its missing parts supplied by reference TRBV19 and TRBJ2-7, is DGGITQSPKYLFRKEGQNVTLSCEQNLNHDAMYWYRQDPGQGLRLIYYSQIVNDFQKGDIAEGYSVSREKKESFPLTVTSAQKNPTAFYLCASSNRQGAYEQYFGPGTRLTVT.

This clonotype was counted at least ten times. This chain links TRBV7-9 with TRBJ2-1; no reliable D call. CDR3 size: 16 residues. The V gene lost 4 bases and the J gene lost 6 bases, with 19 bases spanning the gap. Germline-derived CDR1 and CDR2 are SEHNR and FQNEAQ (reference sequence). CDR3 sequence: CASSSNSGPRPNEQFF. CDR3 bases: TGTGCCAGCAGCTCAAACTCCGGTCCCCGGCCCAATGAGCAGTTCTTC.

The rearrangement links TRBV10-3 to TRBJ2-3, with 12 bases that match TRBD2. The CDR3 length is 16 residues. After removal of 4 bases from V and 3 bases from J, the junction contained 5 bases not matched to a gene. Germline CDR1 ENHRY, CDR2 SYGVKD. The CDR3, as DNA: TGTGCCATCAGTGGTCTGCTAGCGGGGGGGACAGATACGCAGTATTTT. Its translation is CAISGLLAGGTDTQYF.

This clonotype occurred a few times. CDR3 amino acids: CSATTGTEAFF. The CDR3 coding sequence is TGCAGTGCAACGACAGGCACTGAAGCTTTCTTT. The chain is built from TRBV20-1 and TRBJ1-1; tentatively, D is TRBD1 (6 bases). This CDR3 has 11 residues. V lost 6 bases and J 4 bases, leaving 9 bases between the germline ends. Germline CDR1 reads DFQATT; CDR2 reads SNEGSKA (reference sequence).

This clonotype has only a few counts. The chain couples TRBV19 to TRBJ1-5, with 8 positions matching TRBD1. CDR3 length: 16 residues. The V and J ends lost 6 bases and 1 base, in that order; junction bases with no gene match: 8. Germline V gene sequence: CDR1 LNHDA, CDR2 SQIVND (reference sequence). The CDR3: CASSDQGALSNQPQHF. In DNA form, the CDR3 reads TGTGCCAGTAGCGACCAGGGGGCGCTGAGCAATCAGCCCCAGCATTTT.

This chain uses TRBV3-1 with TRBJ2-1; D gene ambiguous. The CDR3 loop spans 13 amino acids. Germline V gene lookup returns CDR1 LGHDT and CDR2 YNNKEL (reference sequence). Trimming stripped 0 bases from V and 9 bases from J, with 9 bases between. As DNA, the CDR3 is TGTGCCAGCAGCCAAGATTTTCGTGGTGAGCAGTTCTTC. This sequence encodes CASSQDFRGEQFF.

For the CDR3, the DNA is TGCAGTGCTATACGTTCGGGGGCGGCCGGGGAGCTGTTTTTT. It codes for CSAIRSGAAGELFF. The chain combines TRBV20-1 with TRBJ2-2, with D perhaps TRBD1 or TRBD2 (6 bases each). Trimming pared 4 bases from V and 6 bases from J, leaving 15 bases between. Germline lookup yields CDR1 DFQATT and CDR2 SNEGSKA (reference sequence). The CDR3 totals 14 residues.